This T cell receptor (beta chain) was obtained from a study of glioma-infiltrating T cells after dendritic cell vaccination (dated by TCRdb to 2016 to 2018). Study-wide context: Of the approximately 15 glioblastoma patients in the cohort, all drawn from Phase I and II dendritic cell vaccination trials, 9 were newly diagnosed and 6 had recurrent disease. Between the early 2000s and the early 2010s, patients were given autologous tumor lysate-pulsed dendritic cell vaccination. In glioblastoma patients vaccinated with dendritic cells, deep sequencing of TCR beta CDR3 regions served to measure tumor-infiltrating lymphocyte content and to compare repertoires between tumor and blood. To make the vaccine, monocyte-derived dendritic cells were cultured for six to eight days with IL-4 and GM-CSF and then pulsed overnight with autologous tumor lysate. Each patient was given three intradermal dendritic cell vaccine injections, spaced two weeks apart, in the arm below the axilla. TCR sequencing metrics, including TIL content and tumor-blood repertoire overlap, were correlated with survival after dendritic cell vaccination.

Selection of patients required sufficient residual fresh-frozen tumor tissue and over two years of available survival data. Molecular status otherwise varied across the glioblastoma patients, but none of them carried an isocitrate dehydrogenase mutation. PBMC collection took place before vaccination, two weeks after the third vaccination, and at tumor progression if progression occurred. The Qiagen DNeasy Blood extraction Kit was used to extract genomic DNA. TCRB CDR3 regions were amplified from 2 to 2.5 ug genomic DNA, or all available DNA if less, using the immunoSEQ assay. The multiplex PCR employed 60 forward primers targeting TCR V beta segments and 13 reverse primers targeting J beta segments. To estimate the number of reads per starting template, synthetic control templates were added to each sample at limiting dilution. Sequencing produced 87 bp reads on the Illumina HiSeq System. As for the original processing: To remove PCR and sequencing errors, closely related sequences were merged with a nearest neighbor algorithm. TCR overlap was defined as the percentage of unique tumor TCR beta sequences that were also present in the same patient's peripheral blood. TCRdb holds this immuneACCESS table with in-frame rearrangements only. Some clones are missing; in checked studies, unresolved V genes explain under half, and the rest has no known cause. V and J calls and clone size follow that table, whereas D and trimming were derived from the DNA. This sample lists tens of thousands of clones; about 80% were detected once. The ten largest clones capture approximately 2.1% of the sample.

Reading the germline V gene (reference sequence) gives CDR1 MNHEY and CDR2 SMNVEV. The CDR3 contains 17 residues, cysteine and phenylalanine counted. The only DNA kept is the CDR3, 51 bases in frame from the first base. The junction shows trimming of 3 bases on V and 6 bases on J, plus 23 bases between the germline ends. Study-wide findings and limitations: Higher estimated pretreatment TIL content predicted longer time to progression and overall survival after dendritic cell vaccination. No direct relationship between TCR clonality and survival was found, suggesting that a diverse polyclonal response may matter. The three-group TCR overlap response model was characterized as speculative, and prospective validation of the model was stated to be required. The cohort was small and heterogeneous, with few patients having full blood and tumor sets and even fewer initial-recurrent tumor pairs.

Note on this clone: Its binding antigen is unknown. One base away there is no much larger clone; base qualities are not given.

The sequence is built from TRBV27 and TRBJ1-1; the best D guess is TRBD1, with 5 bases matching. The sample was blood, taken before dendritic cell vaccination. The receptor comes from a human donor with glioblastoma. The CDR3 region reads CASSFSGRSGLFAEAFF. The DNA sequence is TGTGCCAGCAGTTTTTCGGGCAGGTCAGGGCTGTTCGCTGAAGCTTTCTTT.